This T cell receptor (beta chain) was recorded in a study of regulatory T cells in long-lasting Graves disease. Whole-study findings and limits: Patients with persistent Graves' had lower TCR diversity than newly diagnosed patients. Shared public clonotypes totalled around 2,900 in persistent patients, compared with some 920 in new patients.

Time point: newly diagnosed GD, antithyroid drugs for less than 3 months. RNA isolated from PBMCs was used to make the TCR library. American Thyroid Association guidelines defined how Graves' disease was diagnosed. The CDR3 is made up of 17 amino acids. Germline assignment: CDR1 SGHAT and CDR2 FQNNGV. V shed 0 bases, J shed 1 base, and the junction held 2 bases outside the gene matches. Both iRepertoire HTBI primers and Arm-PCR of CDR3 regions were used to build the TCR beta libraries. TCRdb used MiXCR to reprocess the multiplex PCR reads, holding one entry per CDR3 protein. The data contain around 450,000 distinct CDR3 sequences, roughly 15% of them seen just once; the ten biggest clones take up approximately 7.8%. This clonotype was recorded many times. Its antigen is still unknown. The same sample was also studied in work on T cells in Graves' hyperthyroidism and ophthalmopathy. Turning to that study: Patients aged 18 to 65 with hyperthyroidism were newly diagnosed, with duration under 2 months.

The V gene is TRBV11-2, the J gene TRBJ2-3, with TRBD2 matching over 12 bases. The clonotype comes from a woman between 40 and 50 years old with Graves disease. The sample was peripheral blood mononuclear cells (PBMCs), taken at new diagnosis, from a patient treated with antithyroid drugs. This CDR3 reads CASSLDLAGGRTDTQYF. CDR3 DNA sequence: TGTGCCAGCAGCTTAGATCTAGCGGGAGGGCGCACAGATACGCAGTATTTT.